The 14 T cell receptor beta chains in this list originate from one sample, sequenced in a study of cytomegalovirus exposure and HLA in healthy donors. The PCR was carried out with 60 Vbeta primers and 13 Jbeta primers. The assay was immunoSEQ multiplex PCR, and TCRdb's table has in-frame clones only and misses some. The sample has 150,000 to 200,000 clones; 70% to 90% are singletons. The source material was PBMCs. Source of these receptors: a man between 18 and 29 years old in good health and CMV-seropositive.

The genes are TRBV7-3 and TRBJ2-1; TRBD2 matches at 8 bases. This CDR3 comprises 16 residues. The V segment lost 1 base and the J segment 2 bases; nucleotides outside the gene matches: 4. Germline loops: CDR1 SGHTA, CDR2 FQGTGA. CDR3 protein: CASSLKGSGAYNEQFF. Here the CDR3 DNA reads TGTGCCAGCAGCTTAAAAGGTAGCGGGGCCTACAATGAGCAGTTCTTC.

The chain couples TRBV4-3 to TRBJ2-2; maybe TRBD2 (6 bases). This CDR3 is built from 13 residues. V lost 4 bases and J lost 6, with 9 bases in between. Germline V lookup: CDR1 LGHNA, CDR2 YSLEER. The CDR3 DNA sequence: TGCGCCAGCAGCCCCGGAGGGGCCGGGGAGCTGTTTTTT. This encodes CASSPGGAGELFF.

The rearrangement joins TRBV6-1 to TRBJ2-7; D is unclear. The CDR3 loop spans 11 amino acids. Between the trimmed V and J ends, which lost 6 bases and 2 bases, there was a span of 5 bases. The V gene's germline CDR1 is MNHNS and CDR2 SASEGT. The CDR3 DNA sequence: TGTGCCAGCAGCGACACCTACGAGCAGTACTTC. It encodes CASSDTYEQYF.

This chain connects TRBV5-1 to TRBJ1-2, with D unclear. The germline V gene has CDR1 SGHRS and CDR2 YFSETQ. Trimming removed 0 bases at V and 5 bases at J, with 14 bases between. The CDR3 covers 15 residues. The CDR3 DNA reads TGCGCCAGCAGCTTGGAACCCAAGGAGGGATATGGCTACACCTTC. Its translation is CASSLEPKEGYGYTF.

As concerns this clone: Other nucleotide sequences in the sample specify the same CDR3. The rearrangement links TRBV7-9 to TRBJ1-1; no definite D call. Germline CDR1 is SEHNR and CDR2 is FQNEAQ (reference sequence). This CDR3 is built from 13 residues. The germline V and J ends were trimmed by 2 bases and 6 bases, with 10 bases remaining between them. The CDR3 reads CASSLSSGAEAFF. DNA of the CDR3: TGTGCCAGCAGCTTAAGTTCAGGCGCTGAAGCTTTCTTT.

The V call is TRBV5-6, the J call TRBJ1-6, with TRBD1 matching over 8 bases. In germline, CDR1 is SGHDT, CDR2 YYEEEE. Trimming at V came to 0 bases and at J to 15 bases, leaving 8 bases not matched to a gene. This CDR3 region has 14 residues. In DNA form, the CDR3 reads TGTGCCAGCAGCTTGGGACAGGGGACTTATCACCTCCACTTT. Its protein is CASSLGQGTYHLHF.

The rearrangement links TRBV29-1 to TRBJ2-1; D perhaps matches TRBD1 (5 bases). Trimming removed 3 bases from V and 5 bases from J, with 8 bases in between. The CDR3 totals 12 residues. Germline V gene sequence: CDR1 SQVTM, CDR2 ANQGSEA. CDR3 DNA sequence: TGCAGCGTTGATGCAGGGAACAATGAGCAGTTCTTC. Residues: CSVDAGNNEQFF.

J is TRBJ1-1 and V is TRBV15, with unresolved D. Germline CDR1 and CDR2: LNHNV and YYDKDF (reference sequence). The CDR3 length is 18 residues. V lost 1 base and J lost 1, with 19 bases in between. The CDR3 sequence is CATSRARENGAQNTEAFF. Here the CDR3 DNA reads TGTGCCACCAGCAGAGCTCGAGAGAACGGAGCACAGAACACTGAAGCTTTCTTT.

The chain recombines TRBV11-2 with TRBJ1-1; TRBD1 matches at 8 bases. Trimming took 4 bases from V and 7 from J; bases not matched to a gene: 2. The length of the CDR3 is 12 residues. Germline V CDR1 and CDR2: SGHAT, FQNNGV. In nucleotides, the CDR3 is TGTGCCAGCAGCTCGACAGGGGATGAAGCTTTCTTT. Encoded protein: CASSSTGDEAFF.

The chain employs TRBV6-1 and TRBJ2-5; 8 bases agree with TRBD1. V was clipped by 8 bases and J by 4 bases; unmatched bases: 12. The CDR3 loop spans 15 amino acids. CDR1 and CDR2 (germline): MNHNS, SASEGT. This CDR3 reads CASGGQGAHLETQYF. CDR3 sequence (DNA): TGTGCCAGCGGGGGCCAGGGGGCGCATTTAGAGACCCAGTACTTC.

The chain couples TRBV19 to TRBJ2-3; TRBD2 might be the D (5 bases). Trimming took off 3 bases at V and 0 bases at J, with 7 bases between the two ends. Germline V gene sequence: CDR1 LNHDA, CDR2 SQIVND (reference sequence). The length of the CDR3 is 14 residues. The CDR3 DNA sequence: TGTGCCAGTAGTATGAGGACTAGCACAGATACGCAGTATTTT. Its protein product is CASSMRTSTDTQYF.

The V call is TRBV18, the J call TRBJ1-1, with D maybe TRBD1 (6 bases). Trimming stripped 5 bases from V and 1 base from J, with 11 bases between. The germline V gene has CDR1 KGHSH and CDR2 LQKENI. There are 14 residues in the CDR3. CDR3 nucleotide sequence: TGTGCCAGCTCAGAACAGGGCCCGAACACTGAAGCTTTCTTT. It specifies CASSEQGPNTEAFF. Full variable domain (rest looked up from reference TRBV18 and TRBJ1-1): NAGVMQNPRHLVRRRGQEARLRCSPMKGHSHVYWYRQLPEEGLKFMVYLQKENIIDESGMPKERFSAEFPKEGPSILRIQQVVRGDSAAYFCASSEQGPNTEAFFGQGTRLTVV.

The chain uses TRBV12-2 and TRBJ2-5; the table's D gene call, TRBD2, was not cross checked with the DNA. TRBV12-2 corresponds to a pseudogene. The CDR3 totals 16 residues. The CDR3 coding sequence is TGTGCAAGTCGCTCATACTACGGGGGGCTTTGGGAGACCCAGTACTTC. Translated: CASRSYYGGLWETQYF.

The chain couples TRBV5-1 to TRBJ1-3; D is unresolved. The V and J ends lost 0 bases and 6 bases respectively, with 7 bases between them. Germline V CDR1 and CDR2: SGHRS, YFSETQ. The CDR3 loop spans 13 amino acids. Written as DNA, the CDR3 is TGCGCCAGCAGCTTGGACATCTCAAACACCATATATTTT. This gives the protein CASSLDISNTIYF. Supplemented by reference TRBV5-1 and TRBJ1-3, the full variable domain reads KAGVTQTPRYLIKTRGQQVTLSCSPISGHRSVSWYQQTPGQGLQFLFEYFSETQRNKGNFPGRFSGRQFSNSRSEMNVSTLELGDSALYLCASSLDISNTIYFGEGSWLTVV.